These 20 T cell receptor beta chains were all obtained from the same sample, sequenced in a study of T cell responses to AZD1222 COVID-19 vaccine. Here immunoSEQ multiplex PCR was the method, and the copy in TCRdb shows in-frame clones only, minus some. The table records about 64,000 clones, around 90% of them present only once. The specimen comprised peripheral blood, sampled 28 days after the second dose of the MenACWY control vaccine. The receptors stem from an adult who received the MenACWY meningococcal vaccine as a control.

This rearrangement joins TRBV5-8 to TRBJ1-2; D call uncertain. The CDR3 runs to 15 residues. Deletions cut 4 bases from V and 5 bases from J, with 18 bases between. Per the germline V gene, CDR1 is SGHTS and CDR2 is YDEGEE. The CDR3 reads CASSQNGMFTYGYTF. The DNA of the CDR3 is TGTGCCAGCAGCCAAAATGGGATGTTTACGTATGGCTACACCTTC.

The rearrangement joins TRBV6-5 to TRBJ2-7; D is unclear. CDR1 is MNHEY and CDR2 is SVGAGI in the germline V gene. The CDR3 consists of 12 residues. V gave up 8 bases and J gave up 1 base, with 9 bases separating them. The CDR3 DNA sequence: TGTGCCAGCCGGGTGAGGTCCTACGAGCAGTACTTC. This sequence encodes CASRVRSYEQYF.

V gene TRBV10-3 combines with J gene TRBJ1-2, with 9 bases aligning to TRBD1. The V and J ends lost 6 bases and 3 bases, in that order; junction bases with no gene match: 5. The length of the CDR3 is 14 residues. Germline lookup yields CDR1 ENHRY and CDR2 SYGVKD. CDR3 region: CAIRPGQGDYGYTF. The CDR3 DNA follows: TGTGCCATCAGGCCGGGACAGGGTGACTATGGCTACACCTTC.

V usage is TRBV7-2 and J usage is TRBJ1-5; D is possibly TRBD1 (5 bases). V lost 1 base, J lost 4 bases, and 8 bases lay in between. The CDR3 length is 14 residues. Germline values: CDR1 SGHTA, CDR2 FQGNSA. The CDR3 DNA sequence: TGTGCCAGCAGCTTAGTTCAGGGTAATCAGCCCCAGCATTTT. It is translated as CASSLVQGNQPQHF.

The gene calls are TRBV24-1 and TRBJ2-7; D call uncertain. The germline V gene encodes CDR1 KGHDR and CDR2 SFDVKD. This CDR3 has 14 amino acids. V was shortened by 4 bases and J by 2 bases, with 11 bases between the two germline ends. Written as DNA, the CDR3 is TGTGCCACCAGTGAGGGTGGAAGCGCCTACGAGCAGTACTTC. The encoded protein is CATSEGGSAYEQYF.

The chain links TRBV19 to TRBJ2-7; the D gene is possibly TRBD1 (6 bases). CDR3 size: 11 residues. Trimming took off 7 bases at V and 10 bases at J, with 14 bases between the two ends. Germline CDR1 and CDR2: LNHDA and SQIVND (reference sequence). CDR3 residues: CASTSGADQYF. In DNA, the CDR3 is TGTGCCAGTACCTCAGGGGCTGATCAGTACTTC. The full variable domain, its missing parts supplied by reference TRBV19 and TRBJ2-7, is DGGITQSPKYLFRKEGQNVTLSCEQNLNHDAMYWYRQDPGQGLRLIYYSQIVNDFQKGDIAEGYSVSREKKESFPLTVTSAQKNPTAFYLCASTSGADQYFGPGTRLTVT.

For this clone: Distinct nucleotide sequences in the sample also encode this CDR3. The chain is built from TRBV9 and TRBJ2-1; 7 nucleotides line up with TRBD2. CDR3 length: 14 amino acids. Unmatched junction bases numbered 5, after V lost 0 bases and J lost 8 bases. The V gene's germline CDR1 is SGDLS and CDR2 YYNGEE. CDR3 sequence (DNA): TGTGCCAGCAGCGTAGGGGGGAGGGGCGATGAGCAGTTCTTC. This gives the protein CASSVGGRGDEQFF.

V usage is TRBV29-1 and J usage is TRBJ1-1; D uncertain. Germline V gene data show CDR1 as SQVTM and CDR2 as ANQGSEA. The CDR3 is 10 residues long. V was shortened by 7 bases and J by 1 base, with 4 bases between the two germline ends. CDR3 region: CSAGNTEAFF. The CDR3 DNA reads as TGCAGCGCTGGGAACACTGAAGCTTTCTTT.

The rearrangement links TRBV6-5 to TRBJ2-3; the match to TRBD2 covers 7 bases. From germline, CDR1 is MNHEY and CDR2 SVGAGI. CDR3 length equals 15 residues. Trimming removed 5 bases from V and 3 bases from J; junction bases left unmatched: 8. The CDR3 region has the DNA TGTGCCAGCAGTAAATTCACTAGCGCGACAGATACGCAGTATTTT. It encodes CASSKFTSATDTQYF.

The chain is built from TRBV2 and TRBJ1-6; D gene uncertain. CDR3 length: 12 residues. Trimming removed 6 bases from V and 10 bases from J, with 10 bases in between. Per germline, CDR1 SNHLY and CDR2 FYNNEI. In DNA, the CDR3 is TGTGCCAGCAGGTCTCAAGGATCACCCCTCCACTTT. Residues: CASRSQGSPLHF.

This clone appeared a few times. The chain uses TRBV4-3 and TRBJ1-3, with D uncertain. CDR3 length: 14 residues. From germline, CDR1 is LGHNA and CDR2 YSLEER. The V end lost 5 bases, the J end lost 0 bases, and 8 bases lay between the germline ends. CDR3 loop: CASSSGSSGNTIYF. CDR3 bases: TGCGCCAGCAGCTCGGGGAGCTCTGGAAACACCATATATTTT.

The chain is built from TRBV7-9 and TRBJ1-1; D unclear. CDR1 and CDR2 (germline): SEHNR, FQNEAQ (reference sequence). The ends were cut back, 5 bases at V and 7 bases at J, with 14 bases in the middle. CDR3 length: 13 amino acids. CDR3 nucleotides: TGTGCCAGCAGCGGAGGAGGGTTAATTGAAGCTTTCTTT. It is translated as CASSGGGLIEAFF.

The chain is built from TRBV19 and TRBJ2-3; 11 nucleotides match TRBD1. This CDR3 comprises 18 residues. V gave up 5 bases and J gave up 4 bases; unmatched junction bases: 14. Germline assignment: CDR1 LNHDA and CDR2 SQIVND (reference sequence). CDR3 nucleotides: TGTGCCAGTAGTTCGCAGCGGGACAGGGGGATTGGCGCAGATACGCAGTATTTT. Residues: CASSSQRDRGIGADTQYF.

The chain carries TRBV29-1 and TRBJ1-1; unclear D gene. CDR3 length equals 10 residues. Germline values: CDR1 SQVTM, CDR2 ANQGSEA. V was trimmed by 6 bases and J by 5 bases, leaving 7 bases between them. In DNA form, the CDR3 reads TGCAGCGTAGTGATTACTGAAGCTTTCTTT. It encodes CSVVITEAFF.

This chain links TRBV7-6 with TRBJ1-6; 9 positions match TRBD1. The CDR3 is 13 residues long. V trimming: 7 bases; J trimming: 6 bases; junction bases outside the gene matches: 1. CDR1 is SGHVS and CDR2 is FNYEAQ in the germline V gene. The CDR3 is CASKGQGNSPLHF. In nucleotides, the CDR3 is TGTGCCAGCAAGGGACAGGGTAATTCACCCCTCCACTTT. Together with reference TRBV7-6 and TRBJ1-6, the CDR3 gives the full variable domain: GAGVSQSPRYKVTKRGQDVALRCDPISGHVSLYWYRQALGQGPEFLTYFNYEAQQDKSGLPNDRFSAERPEGSISTLTIQRTEQRDSAMYRCASKGQGNSPLHFGNGTRLTVT.

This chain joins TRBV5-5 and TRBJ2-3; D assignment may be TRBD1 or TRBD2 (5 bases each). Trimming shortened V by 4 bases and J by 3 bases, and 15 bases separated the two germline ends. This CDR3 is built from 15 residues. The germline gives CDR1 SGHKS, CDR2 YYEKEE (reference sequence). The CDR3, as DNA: TGTGCCAGCAGCCCTCTGGGGGAGACGACAGATACGCAGTATTTT. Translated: CASSPLGETTDTQYF.

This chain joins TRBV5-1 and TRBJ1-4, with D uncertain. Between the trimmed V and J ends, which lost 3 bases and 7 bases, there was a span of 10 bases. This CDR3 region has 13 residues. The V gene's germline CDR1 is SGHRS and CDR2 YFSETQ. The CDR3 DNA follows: TGCGCCAGCAGCTCAGCGCAGAGTGAAAAACTGTTTTTT. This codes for CASSSAQSEKLFF. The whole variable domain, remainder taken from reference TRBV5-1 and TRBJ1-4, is KAGVTQTPRYLIKTRGQQVTLSCSPISGHRSVSWYQQTPGQGLQFLFEYFSETQRNKGNFPGRFSGRQFSNSRSEMNVSTLELGDSALYLCASSSAQSEKLFFGSGTQLSVL.

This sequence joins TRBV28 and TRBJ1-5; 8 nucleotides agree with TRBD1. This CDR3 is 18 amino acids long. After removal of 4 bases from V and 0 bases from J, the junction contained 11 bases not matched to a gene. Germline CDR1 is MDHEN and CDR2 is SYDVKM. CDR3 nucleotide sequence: TGTGCCAGCAGTTCAGCTACAGGGGGAGGCTATAGCAATCAGCCCCAGCATTTT. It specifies CASSSATGGGYSNQPQHF.

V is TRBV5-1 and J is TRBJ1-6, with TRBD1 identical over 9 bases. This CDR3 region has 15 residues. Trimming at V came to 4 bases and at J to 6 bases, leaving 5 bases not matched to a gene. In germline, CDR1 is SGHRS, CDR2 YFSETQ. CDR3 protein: CASSPPGQGNSPLHF. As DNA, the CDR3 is TGCGCCAGCAGCCCGCCGGGACAGGGTAATTCACCCCTCCACTTT.

In nucleotides, the CDR3 is TGTGCCAGCAGCTTAGTTCCAGGGGCGGGGGAAAAACTGTTTTTT. Translated, it gives CASSLVPGAGEKLFF. The chain recombines TRBV7-9 with TRBJ1-4; possible D gene TRBD1, 6 bases. V lost 1 base and J lost 8, with 14 bases in between. CDR1 is SEHNR and CDR2 is FQNEAQ in the germline V gene (reference sequence). The CDR3 totals 15 residues.